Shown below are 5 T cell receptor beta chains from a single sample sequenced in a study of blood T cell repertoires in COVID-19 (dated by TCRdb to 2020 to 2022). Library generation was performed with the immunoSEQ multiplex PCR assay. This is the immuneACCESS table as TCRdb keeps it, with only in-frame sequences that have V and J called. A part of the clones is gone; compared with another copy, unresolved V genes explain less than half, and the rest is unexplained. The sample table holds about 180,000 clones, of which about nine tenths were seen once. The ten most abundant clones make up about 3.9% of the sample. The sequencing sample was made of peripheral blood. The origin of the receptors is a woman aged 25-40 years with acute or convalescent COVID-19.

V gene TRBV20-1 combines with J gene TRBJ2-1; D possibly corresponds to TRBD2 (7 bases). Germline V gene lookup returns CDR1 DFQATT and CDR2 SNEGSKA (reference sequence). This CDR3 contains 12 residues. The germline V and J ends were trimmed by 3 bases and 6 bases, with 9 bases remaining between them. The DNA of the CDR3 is TGCAGTGCTAGTAGGGGGGGCAATGAGCAGTTCTTC. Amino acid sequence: CSASRGGNEQFF.

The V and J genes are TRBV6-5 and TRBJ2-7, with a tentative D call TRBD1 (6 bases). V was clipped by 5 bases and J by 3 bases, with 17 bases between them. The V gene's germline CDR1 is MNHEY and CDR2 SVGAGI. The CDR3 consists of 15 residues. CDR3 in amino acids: CASSTVGTSFYEQYF. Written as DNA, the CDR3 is TGTGCCAGCAGTACAGTCGGGACATCTTTCTACGAGCAGTACTTC.

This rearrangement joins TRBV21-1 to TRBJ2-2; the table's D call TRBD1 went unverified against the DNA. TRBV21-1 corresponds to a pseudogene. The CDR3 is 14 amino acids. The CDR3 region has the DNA TGTGCCAGCAGCCGATTGGGACAGGCCGGGGAGCTGTTTTTT. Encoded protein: CASSRLGQAGELFF.

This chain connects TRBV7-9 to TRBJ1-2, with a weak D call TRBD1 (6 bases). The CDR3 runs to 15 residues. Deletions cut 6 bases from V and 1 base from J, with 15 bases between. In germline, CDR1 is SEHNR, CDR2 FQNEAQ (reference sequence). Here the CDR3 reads CASRSGDQYNYGYTF. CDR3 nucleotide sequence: TGTGCCAGCAGGTCAGGGGATCAATATAACTATGGCTACACCTTC.

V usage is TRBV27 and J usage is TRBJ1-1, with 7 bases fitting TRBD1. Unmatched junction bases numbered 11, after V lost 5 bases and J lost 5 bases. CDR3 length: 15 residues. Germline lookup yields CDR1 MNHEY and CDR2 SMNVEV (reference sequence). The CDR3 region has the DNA TGTGCCAGCAGTAGGTACAGGGGTCTAGAAACTGAAGCTTTCTTT. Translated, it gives CASSRYRGLETEAFF.